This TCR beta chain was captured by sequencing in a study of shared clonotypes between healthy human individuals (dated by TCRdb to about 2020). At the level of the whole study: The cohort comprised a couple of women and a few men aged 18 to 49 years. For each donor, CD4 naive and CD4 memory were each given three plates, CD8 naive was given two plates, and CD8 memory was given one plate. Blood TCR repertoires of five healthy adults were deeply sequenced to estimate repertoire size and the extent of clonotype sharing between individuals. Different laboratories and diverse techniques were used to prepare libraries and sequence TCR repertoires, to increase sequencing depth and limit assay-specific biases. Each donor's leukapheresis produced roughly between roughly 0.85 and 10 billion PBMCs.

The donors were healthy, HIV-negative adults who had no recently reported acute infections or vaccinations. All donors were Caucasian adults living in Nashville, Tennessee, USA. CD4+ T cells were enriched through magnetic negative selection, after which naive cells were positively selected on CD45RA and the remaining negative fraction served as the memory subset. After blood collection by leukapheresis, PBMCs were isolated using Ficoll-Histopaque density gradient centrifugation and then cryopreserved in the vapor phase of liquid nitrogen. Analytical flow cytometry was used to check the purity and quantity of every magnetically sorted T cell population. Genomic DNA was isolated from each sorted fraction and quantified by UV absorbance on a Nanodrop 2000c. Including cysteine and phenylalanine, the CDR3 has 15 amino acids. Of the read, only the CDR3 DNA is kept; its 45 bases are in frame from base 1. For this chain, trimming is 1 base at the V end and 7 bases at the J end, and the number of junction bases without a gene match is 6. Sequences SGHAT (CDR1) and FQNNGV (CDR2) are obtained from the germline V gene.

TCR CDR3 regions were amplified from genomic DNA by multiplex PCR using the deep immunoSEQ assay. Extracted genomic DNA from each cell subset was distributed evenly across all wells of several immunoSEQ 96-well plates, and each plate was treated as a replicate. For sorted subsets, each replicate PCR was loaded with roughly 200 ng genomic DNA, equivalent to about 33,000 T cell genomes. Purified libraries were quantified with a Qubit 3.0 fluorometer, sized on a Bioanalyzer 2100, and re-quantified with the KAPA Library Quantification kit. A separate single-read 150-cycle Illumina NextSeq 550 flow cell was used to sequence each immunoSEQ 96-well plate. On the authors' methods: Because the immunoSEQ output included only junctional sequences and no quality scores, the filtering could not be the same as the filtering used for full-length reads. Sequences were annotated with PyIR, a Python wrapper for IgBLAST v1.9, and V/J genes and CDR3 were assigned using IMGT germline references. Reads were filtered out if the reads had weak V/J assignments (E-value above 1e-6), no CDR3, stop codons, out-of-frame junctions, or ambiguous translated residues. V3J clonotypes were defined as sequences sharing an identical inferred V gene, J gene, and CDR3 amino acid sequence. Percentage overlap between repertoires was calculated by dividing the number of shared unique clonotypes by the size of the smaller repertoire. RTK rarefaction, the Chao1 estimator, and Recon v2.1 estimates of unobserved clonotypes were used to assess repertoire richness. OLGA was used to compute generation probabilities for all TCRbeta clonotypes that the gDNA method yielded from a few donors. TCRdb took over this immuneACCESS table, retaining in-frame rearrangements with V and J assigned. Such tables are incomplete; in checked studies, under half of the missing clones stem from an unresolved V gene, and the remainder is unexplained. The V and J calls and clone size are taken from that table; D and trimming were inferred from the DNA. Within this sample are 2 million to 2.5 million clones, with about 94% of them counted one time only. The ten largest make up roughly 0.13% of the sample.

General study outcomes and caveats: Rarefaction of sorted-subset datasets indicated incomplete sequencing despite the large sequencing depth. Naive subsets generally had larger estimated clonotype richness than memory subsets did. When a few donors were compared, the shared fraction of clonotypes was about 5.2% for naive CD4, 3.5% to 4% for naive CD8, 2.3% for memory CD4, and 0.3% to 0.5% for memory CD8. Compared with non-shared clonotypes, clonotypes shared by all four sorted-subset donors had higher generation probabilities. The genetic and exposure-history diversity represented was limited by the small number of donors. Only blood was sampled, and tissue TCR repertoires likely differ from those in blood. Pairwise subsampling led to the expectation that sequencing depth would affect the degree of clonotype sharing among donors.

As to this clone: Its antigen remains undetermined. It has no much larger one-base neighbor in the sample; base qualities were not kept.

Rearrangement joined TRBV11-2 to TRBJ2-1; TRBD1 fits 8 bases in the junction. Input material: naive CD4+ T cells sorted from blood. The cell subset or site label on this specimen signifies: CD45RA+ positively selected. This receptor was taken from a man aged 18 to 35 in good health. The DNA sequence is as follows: TGTGCCAGCAGCTTAGCGGGCAGGGGGCAGAATGAGCAGTTCTTC. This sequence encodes CASSLAGRGQNEQFF.